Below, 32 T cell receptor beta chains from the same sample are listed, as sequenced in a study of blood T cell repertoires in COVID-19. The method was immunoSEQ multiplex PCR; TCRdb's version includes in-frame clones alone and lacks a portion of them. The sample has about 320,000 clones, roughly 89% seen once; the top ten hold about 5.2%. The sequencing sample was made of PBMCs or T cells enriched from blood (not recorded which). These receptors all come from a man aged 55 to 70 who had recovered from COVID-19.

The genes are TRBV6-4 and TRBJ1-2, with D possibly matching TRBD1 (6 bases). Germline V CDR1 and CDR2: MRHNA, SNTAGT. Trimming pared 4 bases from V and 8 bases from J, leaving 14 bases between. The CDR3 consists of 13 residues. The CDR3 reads CASSVYRDTGYTF. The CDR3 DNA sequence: TGTGCCAGCAGTGTCTACCGGGACACCGGCTACACCTTC.

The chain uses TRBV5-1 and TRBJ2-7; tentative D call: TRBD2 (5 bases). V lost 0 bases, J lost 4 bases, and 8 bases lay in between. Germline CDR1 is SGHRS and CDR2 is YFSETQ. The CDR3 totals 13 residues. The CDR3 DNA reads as TGCGCCAGCAGCTTGGCCGGGGAGTACGAGCAGTACTTC. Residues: CASSLAGEYEQYF.

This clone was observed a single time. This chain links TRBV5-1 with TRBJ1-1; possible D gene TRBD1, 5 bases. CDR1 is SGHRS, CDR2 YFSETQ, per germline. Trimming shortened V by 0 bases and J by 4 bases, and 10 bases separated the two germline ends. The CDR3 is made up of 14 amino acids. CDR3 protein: CASSLGPGGTEAFF. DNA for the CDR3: TGCGCCAGCAGCTTGGGGCCGGGGGGCACTGAAGCTTTCTTT.

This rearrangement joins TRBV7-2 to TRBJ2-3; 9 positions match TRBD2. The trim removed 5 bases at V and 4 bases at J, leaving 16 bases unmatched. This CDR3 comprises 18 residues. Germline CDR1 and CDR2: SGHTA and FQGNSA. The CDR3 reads CASSDRVWREGWADTQYF. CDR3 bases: TGTGCCAGCAGCGACCGGGTCTGGCGGGAGGGTTGGGCAGATACGCAGTATTTT.

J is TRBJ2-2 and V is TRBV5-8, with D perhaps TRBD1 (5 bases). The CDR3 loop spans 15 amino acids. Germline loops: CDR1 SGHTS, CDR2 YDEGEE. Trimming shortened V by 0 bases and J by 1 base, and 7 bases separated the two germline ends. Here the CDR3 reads CASSLVQGNTGELFF. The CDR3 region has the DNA TGTGCCAGCAGCTTGGTGCAGGGGAACACCGGGGAGCTGTTTTTT.

The CDR3 DNA sequence: TGTGCCAGCAGGGGGGGAGCTGGTGAGACCCAGTACTTC. Its translation is CASRGGAGETQYF. This chain joins TRBV5-4 and TRBJ2-5; a weak D match, TRBD2 (6 bases). This CDR3 comprises 13 residues. Deletions cut 5 bases from V and 5 bases from J, with 13 bases between. Per the germline V gene, CDR1 is SGHNT and CDR2 is YYREEE (reference sequence).

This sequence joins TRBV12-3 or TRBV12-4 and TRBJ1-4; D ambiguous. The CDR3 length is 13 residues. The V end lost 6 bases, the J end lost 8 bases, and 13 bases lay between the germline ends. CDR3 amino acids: CASSPRSGEKLFF. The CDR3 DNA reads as TGTGCCAGCAGCCCGCGGTCGGGAGAAAAACTGTTTTTT.

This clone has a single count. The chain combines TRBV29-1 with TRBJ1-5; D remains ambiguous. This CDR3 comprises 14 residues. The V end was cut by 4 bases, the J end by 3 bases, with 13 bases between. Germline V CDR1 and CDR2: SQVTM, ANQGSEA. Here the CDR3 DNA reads TGCAGCGTTGTGGTCCCAGGAATCAATCAGCCCCAGCATTTT. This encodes CSVVVPGINQPQHF. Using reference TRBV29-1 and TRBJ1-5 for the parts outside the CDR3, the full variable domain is SAVISQKPSRDICQRGTSLTIQCQVDSQVTMMFWYRQQPGQSLTLIATANQGSEATYESGFVIDKFPISRPNLTFSTLTVSNMSPEDSSIYLCSVVVPGINQPQHFGDGTRLSIL.

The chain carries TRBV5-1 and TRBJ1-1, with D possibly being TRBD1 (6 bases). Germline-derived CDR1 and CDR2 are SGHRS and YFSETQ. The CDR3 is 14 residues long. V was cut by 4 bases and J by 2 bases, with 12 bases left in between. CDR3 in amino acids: CASSGRDTNTEAFF. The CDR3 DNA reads TGCGCCAGCAGCGGCCGGGACACTAACACTGAAGCTTTCTTT.

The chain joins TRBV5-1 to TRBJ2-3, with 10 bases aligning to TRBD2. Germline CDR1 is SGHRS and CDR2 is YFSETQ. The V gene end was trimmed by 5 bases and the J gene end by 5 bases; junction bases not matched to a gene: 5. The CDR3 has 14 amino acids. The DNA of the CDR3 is TGCGCCAGCAGAGAGAGCGGGAGGGTAGATACGCAGTATTTT. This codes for CASRESGRVDTQYF.

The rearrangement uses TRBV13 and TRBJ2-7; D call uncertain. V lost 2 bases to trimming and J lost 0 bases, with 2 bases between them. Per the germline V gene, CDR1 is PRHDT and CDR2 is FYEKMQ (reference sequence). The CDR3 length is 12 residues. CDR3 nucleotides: TGTGCCAGCAGCTTATACTCCTACGAGCAGTACTTC. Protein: CASSLYSYEQYF.

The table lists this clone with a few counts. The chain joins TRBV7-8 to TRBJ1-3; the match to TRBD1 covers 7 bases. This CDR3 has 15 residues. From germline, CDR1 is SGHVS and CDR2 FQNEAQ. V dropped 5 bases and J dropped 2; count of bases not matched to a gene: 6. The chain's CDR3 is CASSSQGGPGNTIYF. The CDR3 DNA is TGTGCCAGCAGCAGTCAGGGGGGACCTGGAAACACCATATATTTT. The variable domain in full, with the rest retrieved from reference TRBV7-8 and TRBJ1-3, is GAGVSQSPRYKVAKRGQDVALRCDPISGHVSLFWYQQALGQGPEFLTYFQNEAQLDKSGLPSDRFFAERPEGSVSTLKIQRTQQEDSAVYLCASSSQGGPGNTIYFGEGSWLTVV.

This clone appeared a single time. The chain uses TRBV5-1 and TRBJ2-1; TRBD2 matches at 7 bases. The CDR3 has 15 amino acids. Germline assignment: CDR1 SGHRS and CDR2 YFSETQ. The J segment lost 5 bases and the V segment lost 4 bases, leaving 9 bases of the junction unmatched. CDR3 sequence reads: CASSPLVGGDNEQFF. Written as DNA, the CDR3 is TGCGCCAGCAGCCCGTTGGTGGGGGGGGACAATGAGCAGTTCTTC.

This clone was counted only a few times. CDR3 DNA: TGTGCCTGGAGCCCAGGAAACACCGGGGAGCTGTTTTTT. Amino acids: CAWSPGNTGELFF. The V and J genes are TRBV30 and TRBJ2-2; no clear D. The V and J ends lost 3 bases and 2 bases respectively, with 7 bases between them. This CDR3 region has 13 residues. The germline V gene encodes CDR1 GTSNPN and CDR2 SVGIG (reference sequence).

In DNA form, the CDR3 reads TGCGCCAGCAGCCTGGACTACCTCTACAATGAGCAGTTCTTC. The encoded protein is CASSLDYLYNEQFF. The chain couples TRBV5-1 to TRBJ2-1; perhaps TRBD2 as D (6 bases). CDR1 SGHRS and CDR2 YFSETQ come from the germline V gene. The CDR3 is made up of 14 amino acids. Trimming took off 4 bases at V and 3 bases at J, with 11 bases between the two ends.

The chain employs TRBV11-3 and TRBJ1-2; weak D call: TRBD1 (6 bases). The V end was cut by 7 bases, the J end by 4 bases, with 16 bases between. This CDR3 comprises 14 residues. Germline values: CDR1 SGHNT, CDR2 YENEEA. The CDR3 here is CASIRGGLGYGYTF. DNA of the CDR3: TGTGCCAGCATAAGGGGGGGGCTCGGCTATGGCTACACCTTC.

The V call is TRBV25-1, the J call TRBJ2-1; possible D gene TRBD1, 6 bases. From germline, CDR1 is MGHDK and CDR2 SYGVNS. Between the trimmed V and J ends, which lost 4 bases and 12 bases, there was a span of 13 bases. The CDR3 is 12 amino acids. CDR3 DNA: TGTGCCAGCAGTGTAGGGACACCAACGCAGTTCTTC. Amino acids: CASSVGTPTQFF.

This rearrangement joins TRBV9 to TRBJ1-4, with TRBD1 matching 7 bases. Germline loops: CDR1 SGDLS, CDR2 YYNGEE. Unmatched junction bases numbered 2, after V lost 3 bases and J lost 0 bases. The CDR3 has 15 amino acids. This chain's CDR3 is CASSGGQATNEKLFF. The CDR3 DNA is TGTGCCAGCAGCGGAGGACAGGCAACTAATGAAAAACTGTTTTTT.

As DNA, the CDR3 is TGTGCCACCAGTGACCGACAGGGGGAAAACTACGAGCAGTACTTC. Its protein is CATSDRQGENYEQYF. This chain connects TRBV24-1 to TRBJ2-7, with 9 bases fitting TRBD1. Germline-derived CDR1 and CDR2 are KGHDR and SFDVKD. This CDR3 is built from 15 residues. The junction had 6 bases not matched to a gene; V was cut back by 4 bases and J by 3 bases.

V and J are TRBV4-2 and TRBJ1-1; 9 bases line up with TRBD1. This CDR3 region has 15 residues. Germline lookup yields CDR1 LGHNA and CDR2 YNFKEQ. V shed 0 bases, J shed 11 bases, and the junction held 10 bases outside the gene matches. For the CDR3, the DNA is TGTGCCAGCAGCCAAGAGGGGGGACAGGGTCTGGGGGCTTTCTTT. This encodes CASSQEGGQGLGAFF.

Written as DNA, the CDR3 is TGTGCCAGCAGCCCAACGACGAGGGGCTACACCTTC. The encoded protein is CASSPTTRGYTF. The gene calls are TRBV28 and TRBJ1-2; no firm D call. Germline V CDR1 and CDR2: MDHEN, SYDVKM. The CDR3 has 12 residues. The germline V and J ends were trimmed by 6 bases and 8 bases, with 13 bases remaining between them.

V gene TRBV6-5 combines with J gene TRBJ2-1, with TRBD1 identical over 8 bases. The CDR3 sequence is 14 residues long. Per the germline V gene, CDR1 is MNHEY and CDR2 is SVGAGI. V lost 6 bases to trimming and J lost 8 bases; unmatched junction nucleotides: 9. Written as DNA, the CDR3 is TGTGCCAGCAGCCACAGGGGGGTTGGGGATGAGCAGTTCTTC. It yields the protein CASSHRGVGDEQFF.

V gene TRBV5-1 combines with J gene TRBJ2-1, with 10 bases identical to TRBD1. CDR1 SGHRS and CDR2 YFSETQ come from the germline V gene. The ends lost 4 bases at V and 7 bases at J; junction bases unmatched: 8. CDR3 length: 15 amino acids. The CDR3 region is CASSQGTGVLNEQFF. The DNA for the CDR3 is TGCGCCAGCAGCCAGGGGACAGGGGTATTGAATGAGCAGTTCTTC.

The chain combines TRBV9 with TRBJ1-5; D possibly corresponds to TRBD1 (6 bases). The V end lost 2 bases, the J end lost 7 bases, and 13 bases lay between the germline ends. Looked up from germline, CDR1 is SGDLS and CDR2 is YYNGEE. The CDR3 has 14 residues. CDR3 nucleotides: TGTGCCAGCAGCGTGACAGGAATGAACCAGCCCCAGCATTTT. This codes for CASSVTGMNQPQHF.

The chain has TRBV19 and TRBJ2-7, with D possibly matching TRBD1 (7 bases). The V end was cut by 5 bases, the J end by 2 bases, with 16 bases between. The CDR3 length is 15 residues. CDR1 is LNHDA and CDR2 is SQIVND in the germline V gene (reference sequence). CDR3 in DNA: TGTGCCAGTAGTCCAGGGGGAGGTGCCACCTACGAGCAGTACTTC. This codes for CASSPGGGATYEQYF.

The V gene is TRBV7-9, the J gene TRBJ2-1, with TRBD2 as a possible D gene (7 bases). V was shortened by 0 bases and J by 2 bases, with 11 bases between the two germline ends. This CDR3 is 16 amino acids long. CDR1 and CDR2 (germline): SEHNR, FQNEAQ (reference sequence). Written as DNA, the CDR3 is TGTGCCAGCAGCTTAGCGGGAGGGGGTCCCTACAATGAGCAGTTCTTC. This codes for CASSLAGGGPYNEQFF.

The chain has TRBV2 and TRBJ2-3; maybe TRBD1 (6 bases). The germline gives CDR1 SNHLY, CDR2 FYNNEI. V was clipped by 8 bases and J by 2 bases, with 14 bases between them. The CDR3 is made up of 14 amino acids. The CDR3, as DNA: TGTGCCAGCCATTTAGGACAGACCACAGATACGCAGTATTTT. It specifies CASHLGQTTDTQYF.

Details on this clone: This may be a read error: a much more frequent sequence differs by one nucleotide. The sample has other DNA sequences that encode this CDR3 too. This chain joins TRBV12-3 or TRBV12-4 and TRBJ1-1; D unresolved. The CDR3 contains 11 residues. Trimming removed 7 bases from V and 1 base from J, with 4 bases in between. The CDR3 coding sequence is TGTGCCAGCACCAAGAACACTGAAGCTTTCTTT. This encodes CASTKNTEAFF.

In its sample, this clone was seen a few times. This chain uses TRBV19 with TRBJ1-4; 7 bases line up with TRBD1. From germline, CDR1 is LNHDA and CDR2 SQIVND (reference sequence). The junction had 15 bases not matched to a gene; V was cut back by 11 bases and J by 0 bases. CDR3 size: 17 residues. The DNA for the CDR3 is TGTGCCGGCTTCATAGACAGGGCCCATGCAACTAATGAAAAACTGTTTTTT. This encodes CAGFIDRAHATNEKLFF.

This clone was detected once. The CDR3 region has the DNA TGCGCCAGCAGCTTGGTGCCTAGCGGGAGTGATGAGCAGTTCTTC. It codes for CASSLVPSGSDEQFF. The genes are TRBV5-1 and TRBJ2-1, with 10 bases aligning to TRBD2. V lost 0 bases, J lost 8 bases, and 5 bases stayed unmatched. Germline V CDR1 and CDR2: SGHRS, YFSETQ. The CDR3 totals 15 residues.

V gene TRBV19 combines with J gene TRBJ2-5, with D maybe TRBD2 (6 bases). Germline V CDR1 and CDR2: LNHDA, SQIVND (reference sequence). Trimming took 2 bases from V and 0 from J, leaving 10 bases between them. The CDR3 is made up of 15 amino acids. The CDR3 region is CASSIYQRDQETQYF. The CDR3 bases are TGTGCCAGTAGTATATATCAGCGGGACCAAGAGACCCAGTACTTC.

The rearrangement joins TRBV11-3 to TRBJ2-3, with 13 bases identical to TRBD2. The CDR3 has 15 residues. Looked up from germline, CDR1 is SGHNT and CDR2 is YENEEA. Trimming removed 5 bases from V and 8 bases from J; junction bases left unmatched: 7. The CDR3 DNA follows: TGTGCCAGCAGCGTAGGACTAGCGGGAGAGGGTACGCAGTATTTT. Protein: CASSVGLAGEGTQYF.